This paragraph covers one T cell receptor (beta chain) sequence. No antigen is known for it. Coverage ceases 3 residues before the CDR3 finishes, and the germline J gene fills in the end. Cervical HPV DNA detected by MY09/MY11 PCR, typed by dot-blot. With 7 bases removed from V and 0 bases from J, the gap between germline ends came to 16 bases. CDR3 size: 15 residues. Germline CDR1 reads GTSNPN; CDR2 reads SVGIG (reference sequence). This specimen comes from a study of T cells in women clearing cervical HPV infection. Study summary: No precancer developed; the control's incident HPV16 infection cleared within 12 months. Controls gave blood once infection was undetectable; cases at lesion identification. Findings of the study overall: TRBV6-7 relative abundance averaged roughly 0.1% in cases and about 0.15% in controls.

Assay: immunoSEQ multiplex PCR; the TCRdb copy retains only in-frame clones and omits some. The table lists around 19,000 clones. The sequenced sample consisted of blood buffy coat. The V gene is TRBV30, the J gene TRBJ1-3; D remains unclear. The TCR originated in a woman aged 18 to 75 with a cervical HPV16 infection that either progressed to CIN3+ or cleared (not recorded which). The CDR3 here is CAYSRGTSSGNTIYF. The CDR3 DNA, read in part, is TGTGCCTACTCTCGGGGTACGAGCTCTGGAAACACC.